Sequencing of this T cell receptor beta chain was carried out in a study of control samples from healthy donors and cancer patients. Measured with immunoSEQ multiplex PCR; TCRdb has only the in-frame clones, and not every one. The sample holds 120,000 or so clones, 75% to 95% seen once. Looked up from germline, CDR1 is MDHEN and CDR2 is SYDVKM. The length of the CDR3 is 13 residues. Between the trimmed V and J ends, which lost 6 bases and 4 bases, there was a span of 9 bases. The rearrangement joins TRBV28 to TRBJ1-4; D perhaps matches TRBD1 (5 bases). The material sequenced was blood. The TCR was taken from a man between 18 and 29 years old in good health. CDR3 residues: CASRDTSNEKLFF. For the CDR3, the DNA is TGTGCCAGCAGGGACACCAGTAATGAAAAACTGTTTTTT.